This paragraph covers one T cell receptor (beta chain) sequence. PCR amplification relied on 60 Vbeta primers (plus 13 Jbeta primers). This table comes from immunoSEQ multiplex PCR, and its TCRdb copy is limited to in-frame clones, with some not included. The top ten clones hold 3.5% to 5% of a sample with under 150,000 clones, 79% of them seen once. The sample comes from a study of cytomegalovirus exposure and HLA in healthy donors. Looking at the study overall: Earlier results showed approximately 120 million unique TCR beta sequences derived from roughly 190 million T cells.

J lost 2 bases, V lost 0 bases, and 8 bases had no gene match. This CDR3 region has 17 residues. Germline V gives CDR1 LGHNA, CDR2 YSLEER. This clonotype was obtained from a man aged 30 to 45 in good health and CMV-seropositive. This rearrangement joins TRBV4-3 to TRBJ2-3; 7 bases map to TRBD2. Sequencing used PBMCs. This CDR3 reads CASSQDPASGYTDTQYF. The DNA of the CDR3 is TGCGCCAGCAGCCAAGATCCGGCTAGCGGCTACACAGATACGCAGTATTTT.